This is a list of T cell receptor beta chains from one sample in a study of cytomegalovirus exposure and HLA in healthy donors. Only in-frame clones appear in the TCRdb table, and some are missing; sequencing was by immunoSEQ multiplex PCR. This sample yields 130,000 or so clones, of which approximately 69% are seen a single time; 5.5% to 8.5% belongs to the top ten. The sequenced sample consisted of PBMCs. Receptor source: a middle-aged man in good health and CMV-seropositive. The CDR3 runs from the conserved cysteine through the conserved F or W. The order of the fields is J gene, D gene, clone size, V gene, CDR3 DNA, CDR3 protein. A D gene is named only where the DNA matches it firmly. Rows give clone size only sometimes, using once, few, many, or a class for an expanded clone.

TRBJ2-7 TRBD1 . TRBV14 TGTGCCAGCAGTGGGACAGGGTTGTACGAGCAGTACTTC CASSGTGLYEQYF
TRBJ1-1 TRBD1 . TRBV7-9 TGTGCCAGCAGTCACTGGACAGGAGGCACTGAAGCTTTCTTT CASSHWTGGTEAFF
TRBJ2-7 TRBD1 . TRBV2 TGTGCCAGCAGCCAGACCGGGACAGGGCGCTACGAGCAGTACTTC CASSQTGTGRYEQYF
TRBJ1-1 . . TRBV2 TGTGCCAGCAGAAACAGGATGAACACTGAAGCTTTCTTT CASRNRMNTEAFF
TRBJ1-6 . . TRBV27 TGTGCCAGCAGTTTAAGGGGTTCCTATAATTCACCCCTCCACTTT CASSLRGSYNSPLHF
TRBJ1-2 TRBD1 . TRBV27 TGTGCCAGCAGTTTATACCCCCGGACAGGGGGCAACTATGGCTACACCTTC CASSLYPRTGGNYGYTF
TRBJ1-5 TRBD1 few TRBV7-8 TGTGCCAGCAGCTTAGCCGCCGGGACAGGGGTGGATAGCAATCAGCCCCAGCATTTT CASSLAAGTGVDSNQPQHF
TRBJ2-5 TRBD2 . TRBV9 TGTGCCAGCAGCGTCGGGGGGCAAGAGACCCAGTACTTC CASSVGGQETQYF
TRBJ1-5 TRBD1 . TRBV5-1 TGCGCCAGCAGCTTGACAGGGGCCAATCAGCCCCAGCATTTT CASSLTGANQPQHF
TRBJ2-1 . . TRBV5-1 TGCGCCAGCAGCCAAAGCGGACAGACAGCCTACAATGAGCAGTTCTTC CASSQSGQTAYNEQFF
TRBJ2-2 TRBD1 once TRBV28 TGTGCCAGCAGTTTATGGCAGGGGGCTGGTAACACCGGGGAGCTGTTTTTT CASSLWQGAGNTGELFF
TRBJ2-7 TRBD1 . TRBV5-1 TGCGCCAGCAGCCTACAGACAGGGAACGAGCAGTACTTC CASSLQTGNEQYF
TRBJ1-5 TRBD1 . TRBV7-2 TGTGCCAGCAGCTTAGTGGGACAGGGGAGGGAAACCCAGCATTTT CASSLVGQGRETQHF
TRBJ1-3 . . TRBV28 TGTGCCAGCACTACCGGTGGAAACACCATATATTTT CASTTGGNTIYF
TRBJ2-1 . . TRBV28 TGTGCCAGCAGGCAAAACTACAGGTTACGGGAGAGGTCCTACAATGAGCAGTTCTTC CASRQNYRLRERSYNEQFF
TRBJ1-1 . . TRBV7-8 TGTGCCAGCAGCTTACAGGAGGAGACTGAAGCTTTCTTT CASSLQEETEAFF
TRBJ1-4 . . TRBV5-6 TGTGCCAGCAACGTCGGGGGGCGTGGGGGTGAAAAACTGTTTTTT CASNVGGRGGEKLFF
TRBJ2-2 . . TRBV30 TGTGCCTGGTCACAAAGTACGACGAACACCGGGGAGCTGTTTTTT CAWSQSTTNTGELFF
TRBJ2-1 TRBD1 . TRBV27 TGTGCCAGCGGGACAGGCTCCTACAATGAGCAGTTCTTC CASGTGSYNEQFF
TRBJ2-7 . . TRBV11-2 TGTGCCAGCAGCTTACCCCAAACCCCCTACGAGCAGTACTTC CASSLPQTPYEQYF
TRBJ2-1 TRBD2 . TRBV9 TGTGCCAGCAGCGCCGTGACTAGCCTAGAGCAGTTCTTC CASSAVTSLEQFF
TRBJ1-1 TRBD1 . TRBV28 TGTGCCAGCAGGCCAGGGGGTAACACTGAAGCTTTCTTT CASRPGGNTEAFF
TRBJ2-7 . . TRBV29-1 TGCAGCGTTGAAGGTTTGGCAGACCGACTAAACGAGCAGTACTTC CSVEGLADRLNEQYF
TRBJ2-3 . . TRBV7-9 TGTGCCAGCAAGAGCACCTACCCCCCAACAGATACGCAGTATTTT CASKSTYPPTDTQYF
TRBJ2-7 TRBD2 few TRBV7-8 TGTGCCAGCAGCCCAAAGCGGGAGATCTACGAGCAGTACTTC CASSPKREIYEQYF
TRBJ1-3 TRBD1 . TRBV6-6 TGTGCCAGCAGTTACGACAGGGGAGCAGGAAACACCATATATTTT CASSYDRGAGNTIYF
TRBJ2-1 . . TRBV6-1 TGTGCCAGCAGTACGGACTACTCCTACAATGAGCAGTTCTTC CASSTDYSYNEQFF
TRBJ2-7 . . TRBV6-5 TGTGCCAGCAGTTATCTTCGGGGGAGAGAGCAGTACTTC CASSYLRGREQYF
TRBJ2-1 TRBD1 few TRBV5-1 TGCGCCAGCAGCTTGTGGGGCACAGGGGTGGAGAGTGATGAGCAGTTCTTC CASSLWGTGVESDEQFF
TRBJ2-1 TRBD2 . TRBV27 TGTGCCAGCAGTTCCCCGGAGGCTAGCGGTTACAATGAGCAGTTCTTC CASSSPEASGYNEQFF
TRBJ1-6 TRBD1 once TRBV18 TGTGCCAGCTCACCAAACGACAGGGGTATTGGGTCACCCCTCCACTTT CASSPNDRGIGSPLHF
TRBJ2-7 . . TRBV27 TGTGCCAGCAGTTTGAAGGGGGACTACGAGCAGTACTTC CASSLKGDYEQYF
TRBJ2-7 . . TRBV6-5 TGTGCCAGCAGTTACGGGCAGGTATCCTACGAGCAGTACTTC CASSYGQVSYEQYF